This T cell receptor (beta chain) was identified during a study of cytomegalovirus exposure and HLA in healthy donors. About this clone itself: Its antigen is unidentified.

Study-wide points: The authors listed around 150 TCR beta chains as cytomegalovirus-associated. Most TCR sequences proved rare, with some public TCRs found in many donors.

A multiplex PCR was run with 60 Vbeta primers and 13 Jbeta primers. Only in-frame clones appear in the TCRdb table, and some are missing; sequencing was by immunoSEQ multiplex PCR. The table includes approximately 140,000 clones, roughly 80% detected once. CDR1 and CDR2 from the germline V gene are SGHTA and FQGNSA. The CDR3 loop spans 13 amino acids. Trimming removed 3 bases at V and 3 bases at J, with 8 bases between. The V call is TRBV7-2, the J call TRBJ1-1; D possibly corresponds to TRBD1 (5 bases). This TCR was recovered from a man aged 40-49 years in good health and CMV-seropositive. Material: PBMCs. The CDR3 protein is CASSFARDTEAFF. Here the CDR3 DNA reads TGTGCCAGCAGCTTCGCCAGGGACACTGAAGCTTTCTTT.